The clone carrying this T cell receptor (beta chain) was counted at least ten times. Its antigen is still unknown. This entry comes from a study of T cell repertoires in cytomegalovirus infection. In the study overall: Indicated by public TCR beta signatures were CMV infection and matching HLA type. Study-level findings and limits: The ex vivo response was dominated by HLA-C-restricted CMV-specific TCR beta clonotypes. Carriage of CMV together with the relevant HLA was identifiable through cumulative public TCR beta family frequency.

TCRdb analysed the reads with MiXCR anew, one entry per CDR3 protein. The sample contains just under 300,000 distinct CDR3 sequences, roughly a tenth of which appear only once. The CDR3 has 14 residues. Germline CDR1 MDHEN, CDR2 SYDVKM. V shed 3 bases and J shed 0 bases, with 6 bases lying between them. The origin of this receptor is a human donor in good health (CMV status not recorded). Some clones in this sample may be carry-over from other donors' samples. The chain links TRBV28 to TRBJ1-5; D uncertain. The specimen was PBMCs. CDR3 nucleotides: TGTGCCAGCAGTTTCGAGATTAGCAATCAGCCCCAGCATTTT. It translates to CASSFEISNQPQHF.